This is a list of T cell receptor beta chains from one sample in a study of metastatic and nonmetastatic thyroid tumors. TCRdb reassembled clones from the PCR reads with MiXCR. The sample has 9,500 to 12,000 clones; roughly 27% are singletons. Sequencing was carried out using adjacent normal tissue. All receptors derive from a male donor with papillary thyroid cancer or a benign thyroid nodule (not recorded which). Some clones in this sample may be carry-over from other donors' samples. Each CDR3 is given with its conserved first and last residue.

V	J	CDR3
TRBV6-1	TRBJ2-7	CASSPSRQGIHEQYF
TRBV19	TRBJ2-2	CASSIFWTRQTTGELFF
TRBV2	TRBJ2-6	CASSLQGYGANVLTF
TRBV5-1	TRBJ2-3	CASSRATGTDMQYF
TRBV4-1	TRBJ1-6	CASSQDQGMMSPLHF
TRBV6-4	TRBJ1-1	CASSDDGARSTEAFF
TRBV7-3	TRBJ2-2	CASTPRSGGGMGTGELFF
TRBV28	TRBJ2-1	CASSLTETAYNEQFF
TRBV5-6	TRBJ2-7	CASSLAPSVVEQYF
TRBV12-3/TRBV12-4	TRBJ2-5	CASSPGGTQYF
TRBV28	TRBJ1-6	CASSLAGLNSPLHF
TRBV28	TRBJ2-3	CASSPRGAPGIQYF
TRBV5-1	TRBJ2-3	CASSLRAGRASTDTQYF
TRBV20-1	TRBJ1-2	CSARGQGDNYGYTF
TRBV7-2	TRBJ2-1	CASSLAGGTYNEQFF
TRBV18	TRBJ1-1	CASSLGRDTEAFF
TRBV20-1	TRBJ2-2	CSARDPPGAGTGELFF
TRBV20-1	TRBJ1-1	CSARVNTEAFF
TRBV9	TRBJ2-5	CASSVALLAGEQGAQYF
TRBV6-1	TRBJ1-1	CASLGGGERTEAFF
TRBV4-2	TRBJ2-3	CASSPAGTSVRGPDTQYF
TRBV6-1	TRBJ1-5	CASSEVGEGPQHF
TRBV27	TRBJ2-5	CASSLLPVTMYQETQYF
TRBV9	TRBJ2-3	CASSVGGQGKDTQYF